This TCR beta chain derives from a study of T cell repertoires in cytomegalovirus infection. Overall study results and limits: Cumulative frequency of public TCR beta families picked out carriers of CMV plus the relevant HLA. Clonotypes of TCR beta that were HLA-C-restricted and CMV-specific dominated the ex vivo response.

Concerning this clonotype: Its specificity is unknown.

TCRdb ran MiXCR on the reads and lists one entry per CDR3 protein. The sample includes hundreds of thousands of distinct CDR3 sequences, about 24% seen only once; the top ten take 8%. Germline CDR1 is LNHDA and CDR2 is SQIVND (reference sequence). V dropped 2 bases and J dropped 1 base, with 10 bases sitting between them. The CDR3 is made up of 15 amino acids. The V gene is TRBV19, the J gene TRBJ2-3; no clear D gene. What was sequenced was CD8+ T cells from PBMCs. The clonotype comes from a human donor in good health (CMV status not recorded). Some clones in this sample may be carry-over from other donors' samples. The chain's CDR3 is CASSIREPGTDTQYF. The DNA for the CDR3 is TGTGCCAGTAGTATACGAGAACCTGGCACAGATACGCAGTATTTT.